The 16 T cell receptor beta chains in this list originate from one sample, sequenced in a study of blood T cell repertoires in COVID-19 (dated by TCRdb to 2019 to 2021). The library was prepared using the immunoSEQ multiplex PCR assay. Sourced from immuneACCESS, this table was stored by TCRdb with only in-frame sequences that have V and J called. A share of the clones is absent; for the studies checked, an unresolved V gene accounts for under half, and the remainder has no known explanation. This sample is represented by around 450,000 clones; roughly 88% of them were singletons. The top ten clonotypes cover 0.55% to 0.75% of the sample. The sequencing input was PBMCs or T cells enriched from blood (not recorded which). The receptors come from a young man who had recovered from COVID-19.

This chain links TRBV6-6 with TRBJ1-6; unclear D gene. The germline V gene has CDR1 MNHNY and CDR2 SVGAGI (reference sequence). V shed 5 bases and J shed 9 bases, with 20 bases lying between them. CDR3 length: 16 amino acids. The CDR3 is CASSRDSEPSLSPLHF. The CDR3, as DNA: TGTGCCAGCAGTCGAGACTCAGAACCCTCCCTTTCACCCCTCCACTTT.

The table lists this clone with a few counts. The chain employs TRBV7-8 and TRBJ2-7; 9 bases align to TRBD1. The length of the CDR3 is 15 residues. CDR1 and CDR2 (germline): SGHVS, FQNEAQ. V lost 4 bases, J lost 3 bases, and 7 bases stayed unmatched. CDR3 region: CASSSPGQGIYEQYF. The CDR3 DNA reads TGTGCCAGCAGCTCACCGGGACAGGGTATCTACGAGCAGTACTTC.

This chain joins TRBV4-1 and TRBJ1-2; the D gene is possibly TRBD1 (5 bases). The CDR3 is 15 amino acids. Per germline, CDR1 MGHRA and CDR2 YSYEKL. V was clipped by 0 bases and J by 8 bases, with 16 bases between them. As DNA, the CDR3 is TGCGCCAGCAGCCAAGATCCAAGGGGTCTGAACGGCTACACCTTC. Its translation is CASSQDPRGLNGYTF.

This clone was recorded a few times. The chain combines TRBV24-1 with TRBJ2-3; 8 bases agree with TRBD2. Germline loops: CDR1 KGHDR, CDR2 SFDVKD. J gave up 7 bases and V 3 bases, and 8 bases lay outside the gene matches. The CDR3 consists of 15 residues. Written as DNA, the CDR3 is TGTGCCACCAGTGATAGCGGGAGAGTAGAACATACGCAGTATTTT. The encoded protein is CATSDSGRVEHTQYF.

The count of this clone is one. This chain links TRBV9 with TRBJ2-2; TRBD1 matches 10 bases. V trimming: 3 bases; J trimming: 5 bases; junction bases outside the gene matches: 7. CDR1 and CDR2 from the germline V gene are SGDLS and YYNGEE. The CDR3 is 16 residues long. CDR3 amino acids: CASSARDRGATGELFF. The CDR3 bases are TGTGCCAGCAGCGCGAGGGACAGGGGAGCAACCGGGGAGCTGTTTTTT.

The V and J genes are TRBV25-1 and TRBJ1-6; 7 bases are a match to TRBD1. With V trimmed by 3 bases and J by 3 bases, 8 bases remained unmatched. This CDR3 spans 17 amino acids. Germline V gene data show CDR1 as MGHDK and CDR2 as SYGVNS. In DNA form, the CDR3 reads TGTGCCAGCAGTGACCCGACAGGGCCTGGCTATAATTCACCCCTCCACTTT. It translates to CASSDPTGPGYNSPLHF.

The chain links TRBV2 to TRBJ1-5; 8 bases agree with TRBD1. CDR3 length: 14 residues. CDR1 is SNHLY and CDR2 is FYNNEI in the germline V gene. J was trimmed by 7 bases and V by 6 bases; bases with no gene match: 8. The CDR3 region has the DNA TGTGCCAGCAGCCCCGAACAGGGGGGACAGCCCCAGCATTTT. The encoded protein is CASSPEQGGQPQHF.

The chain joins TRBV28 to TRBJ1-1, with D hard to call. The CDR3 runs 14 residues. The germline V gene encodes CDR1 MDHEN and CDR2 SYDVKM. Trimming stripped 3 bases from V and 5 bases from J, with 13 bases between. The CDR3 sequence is CASSLSGGRTEAFF. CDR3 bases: TGTGCCAGCAGTTTGTCGGGAGGACGAACTGAAGCTTTCTTT.

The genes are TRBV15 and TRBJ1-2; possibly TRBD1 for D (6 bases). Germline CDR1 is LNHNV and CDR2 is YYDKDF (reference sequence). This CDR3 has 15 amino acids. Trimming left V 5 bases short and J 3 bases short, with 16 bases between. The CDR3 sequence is CATSPIPRTDYGYTF. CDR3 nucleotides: TGTGCCACCAGCCCCATCCCTCGGACAGACTATGGCTACACCTTC.

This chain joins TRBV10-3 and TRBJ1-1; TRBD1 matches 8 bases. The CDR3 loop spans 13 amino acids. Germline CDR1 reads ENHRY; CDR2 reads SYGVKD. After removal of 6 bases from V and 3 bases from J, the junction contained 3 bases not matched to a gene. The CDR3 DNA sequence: TGTGCCATCAGGCCGACAGGGGACACTGAAGCTTTCTTT. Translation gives CAIRPTGDTEAFF.

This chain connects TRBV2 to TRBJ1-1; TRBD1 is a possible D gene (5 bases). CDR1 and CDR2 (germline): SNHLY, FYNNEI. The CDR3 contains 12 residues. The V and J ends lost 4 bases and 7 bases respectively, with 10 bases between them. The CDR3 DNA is TGTGCCAGCAGTGCCCACGGGGGTGAAGCTTTCTTT. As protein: CASSAHGGEAFF.

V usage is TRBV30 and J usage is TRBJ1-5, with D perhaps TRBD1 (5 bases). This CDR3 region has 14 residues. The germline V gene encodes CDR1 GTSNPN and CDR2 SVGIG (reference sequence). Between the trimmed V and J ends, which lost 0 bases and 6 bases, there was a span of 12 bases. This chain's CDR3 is CAWSVLGGGQPQHF. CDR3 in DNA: TGTGCCTGGAGTGTACTTGGGGGGGGTCAGCCCCAGCATTTT.

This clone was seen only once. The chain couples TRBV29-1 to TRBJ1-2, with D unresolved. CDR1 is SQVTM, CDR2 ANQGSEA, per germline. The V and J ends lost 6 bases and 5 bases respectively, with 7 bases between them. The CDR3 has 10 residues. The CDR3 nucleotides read TGCAGCGTCGAGAGTTATGGCTACACCTTC. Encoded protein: CSVESYGYTF.

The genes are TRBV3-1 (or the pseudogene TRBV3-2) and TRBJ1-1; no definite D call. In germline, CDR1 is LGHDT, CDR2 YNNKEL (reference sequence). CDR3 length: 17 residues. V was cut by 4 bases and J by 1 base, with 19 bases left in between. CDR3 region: CASSLPPYDGANTEAFF. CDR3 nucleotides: TGTGCCAGCAGCCTCCCTCCTTATGACGGAGCGAACACTGAAGCTTTCTTT.

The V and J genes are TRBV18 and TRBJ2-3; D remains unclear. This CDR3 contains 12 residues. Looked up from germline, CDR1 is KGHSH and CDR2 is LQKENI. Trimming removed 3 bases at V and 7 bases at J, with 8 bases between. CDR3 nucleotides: TGTGCCAGCTCACCGCCTAGGAATACGCAGTATTTT. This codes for CASSPPRNTQYF. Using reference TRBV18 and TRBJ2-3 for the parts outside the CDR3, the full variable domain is NAGVMQNPRHLVRRRGQEARLRCSPMKGHSHVYWYRQLPEEGLKFMVYLQKENIIDESGMPKERFSAEFPKEGPSILRIQQVVRGDSAAYFCASSPPRNTQYFGPGTRLTVL.

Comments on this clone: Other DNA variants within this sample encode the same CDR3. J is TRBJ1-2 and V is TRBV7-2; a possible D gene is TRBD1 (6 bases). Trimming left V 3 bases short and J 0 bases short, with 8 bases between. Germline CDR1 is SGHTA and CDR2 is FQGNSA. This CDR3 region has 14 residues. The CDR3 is CASSLNRANYGYTF. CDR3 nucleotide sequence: TGTGCCAGCAGCTTGAACAGGGCTAACTATGGCTACACCTTC.